This T cell receptor beta chain was identified in a study of cytomegalovirus exposure and HLA in healthy donors. Primers included in the PCR were 60 Vbeta and 13 Jbeta primers. The table came from immunoSEQ multiplex PCR; TCRdb's copy has only in-frame clones and leaves some out. Seen here are about 110,000 clones, 70% to 85% observed once, and the top ten hold under 4%. Sequencing was carried out using PBMCs. This receptor was obtained from a man aged 55 to 70 in good health and CMV-seronegative.

The CDR3 nucleotides are TGTGCCAGCAGTGAGCAGGGATCCACAGATACGCAGTATTTT. The encoded protein is CASSEQGSTDTQYF. The chain couples TRBV6-4 to TRBJ2-3, with D tentatively TRBD1 (5 bases). The CDR3 loop spans 14 amino acids. V lost 3 bases, J lost 2 bases, and 9 bases lay in between. CDR1 is MRHNA and CDR2 is SNTAGT in the germline V gene.